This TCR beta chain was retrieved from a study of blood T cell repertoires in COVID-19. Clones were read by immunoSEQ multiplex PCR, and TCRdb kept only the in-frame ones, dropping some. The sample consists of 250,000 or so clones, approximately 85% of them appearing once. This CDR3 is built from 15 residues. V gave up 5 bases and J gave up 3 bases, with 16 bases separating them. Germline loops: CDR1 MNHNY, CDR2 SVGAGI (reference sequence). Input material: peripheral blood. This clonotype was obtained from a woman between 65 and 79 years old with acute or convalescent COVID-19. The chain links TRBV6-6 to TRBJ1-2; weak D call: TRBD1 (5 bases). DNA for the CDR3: TGTGCCAGCAGTACTCTTGGGGGGGGTGACTATGGCTACACCTTC. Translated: CASSTLGGGDYGYTF.